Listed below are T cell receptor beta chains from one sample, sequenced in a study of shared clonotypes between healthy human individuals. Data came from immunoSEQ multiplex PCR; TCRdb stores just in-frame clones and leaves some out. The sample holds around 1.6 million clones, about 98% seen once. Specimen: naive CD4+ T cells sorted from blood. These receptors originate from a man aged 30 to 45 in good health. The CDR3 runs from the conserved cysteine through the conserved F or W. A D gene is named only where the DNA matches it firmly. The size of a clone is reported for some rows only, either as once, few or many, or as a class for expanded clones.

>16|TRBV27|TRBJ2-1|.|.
TGTGCCAGCAGTTTATCGTGGGCAGGTCATCATCATGAGCAGTTCTTC
CASSLSWAGHHHEQFF
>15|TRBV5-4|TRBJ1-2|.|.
TGTGCCAGCAGCTTGCCGACACAGGGACTATATGGCTACACCTTC
CASSLPTQGLYGYTF
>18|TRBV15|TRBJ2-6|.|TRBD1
TGTGCCACCAGCGGGAACAGGGGGGCTAGCTCTGGGGCCAACGTCCTGACTTTC
CATSGNRGASSGANVLTF
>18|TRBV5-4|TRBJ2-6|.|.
TGTGCCAGCAGCTTACGAACAGGGTTCACCTCTGGGGCCAACGTCCTGACTTTC
CASSLRTGFTSGANVLTF
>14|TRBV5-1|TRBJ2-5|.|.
TGCGCCAGCAGCTTGGAGGGTGTCGGGGGGACCCAGTACTTC
CASSLEGVGGTQYF
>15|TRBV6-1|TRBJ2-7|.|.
TGTGCCAGCAGTGAATTGTTGGTGCCCTACTTCGAGCAGTACTTC
CASSELLVPYFEQYF
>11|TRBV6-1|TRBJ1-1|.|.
TGTGCCATCGAAGGGGGGACTGAAGCTTTCTTT
CAIEGGTEAFF
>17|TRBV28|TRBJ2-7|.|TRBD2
TGTGCCAGCAGTTCCCCAATGGGACTAGCGGGAGGTTACGAGCAGTACTTC
CASSSPMGLAGGYEQYF
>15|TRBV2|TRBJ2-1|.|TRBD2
TGTGCCAGCATGAATAGCGGGAGTGTCACGAATGAGCAGTTCTTC
CASMNSGSVTNEQFF
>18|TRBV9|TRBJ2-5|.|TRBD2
TGTGCCAGCAGCGGCCCCGGGACTAGTCTAAGAGCCCAAGAGACCCAGTACTTC
CASSGPGTSLRAQETQYF
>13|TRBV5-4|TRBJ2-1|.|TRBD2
TGTGCCAGCAGCCGGGGGACTAGTGATGAGCAGTTCTTC
CASSRGTSDEQFF
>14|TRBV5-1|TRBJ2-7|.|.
TGCGCCAGCAGCCCCGGGACCCAACTCTACGAGCAGTACTTC
CASSPGTQLYEQYF
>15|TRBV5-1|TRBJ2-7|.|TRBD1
TGCGCCAGCAGCACAACAGGGGGCGGGTCCTACGAGCAGTACTTC
CASSTTGGGSYEQYF
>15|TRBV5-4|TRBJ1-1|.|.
TGTGCCAGCAGCTTGGCCGGGGGGCAGAACACTGAAGCTTTCTTT
CASSLAGGQNTEAFF
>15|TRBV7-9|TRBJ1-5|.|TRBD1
TGTGCCAGCAGTTACGGACAGGGGGCAAATCAGCCCCAGCATTTT
CASSYGQGANQPQHF
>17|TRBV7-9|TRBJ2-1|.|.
TGTGCCAGCAGACGACACGAGGGGCAGGGTGCCTACAATGAGCAGTTCTTC
CASRRHEGQGAYNEQFF
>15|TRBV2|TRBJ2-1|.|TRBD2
TGTGCCAGCAGTGAGATGCGGGAGGGCAAGAATGAGCAGTTCTTC
CASSEMREGKNEQFF
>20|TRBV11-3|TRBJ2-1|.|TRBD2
TGTGCCAGCAGCTTAACATTAGGACTAGCGGGAGGCCGCTCCTACAATGAGCAGTTCTTC
CASSLTLGLAGGRSYNEQFF
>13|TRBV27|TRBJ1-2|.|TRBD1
TGTGCCAGCAGTTCGACAGGGGGGTATGGCTACACCTTC
CASSSTGGYGYTF
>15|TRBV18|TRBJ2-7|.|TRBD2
TGTGCCAGCTCATCGTATAGCGGGAGAGTCTACGAGCAGTACTTC
CASSSYSGRVYEQYF
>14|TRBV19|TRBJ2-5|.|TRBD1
TGTGCCAGTAGTCTAAGACAGGGGGCTGAGACCCAGTACTTC
CASSLRQGAETQYF
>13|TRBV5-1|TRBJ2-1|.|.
TGCGCCAGCGGAGAAGACTCCTACAATGAGCAGTTCTTC
CASGEDSYNEQFF
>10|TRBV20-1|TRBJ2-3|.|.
TGCAGCGGGAGTCGAGATACGCAGTATTTT
CSGSRDTQYF
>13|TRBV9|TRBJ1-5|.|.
TGTGCCAGCAGCGTAGGAGGGACTCAGCCCCAGCATTTT
CASSVGGTQPQHF
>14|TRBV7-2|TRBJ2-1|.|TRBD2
TGTGCCAGCAGCTTACTGGCGGGAGACAATGAGCAGTTCTTC
CASSLLAGDNEQFF
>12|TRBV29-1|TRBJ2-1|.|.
TGCAGCGTTGAAGATGAGGGGCGTGAGCAGTTCTTC
CSVEDEGREQFF
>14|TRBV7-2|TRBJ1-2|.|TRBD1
TGTGCCAGCAGCTCCGAGACAGGGCGGATCCGCTACACCTTC
CASSSETGRIRYTF
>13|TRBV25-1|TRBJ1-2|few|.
TGTGCCAGCAGTGAACCAAGGCCCCATGGCTACACCTTC
CASSEPRPHGYTF
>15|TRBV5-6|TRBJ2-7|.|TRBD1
TGTGCCAGCAGCACCCTCCGGGACAGATCCTACGAGCAGTACTTC
CASSTLRDRSYEQYF
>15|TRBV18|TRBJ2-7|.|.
TGTGCCAGCTCACCCTCCGAGATGAGCTCCTACGAGCAGTACTTC
CASSPSEMSSYEQYF
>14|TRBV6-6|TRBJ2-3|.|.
TGTGCCAGCAGCCCAACCTCTAGCATAGATACGCAGTATTTT
CASSPTSSIDTQYF
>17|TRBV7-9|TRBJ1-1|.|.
TGTGCCAGCAGCCCTCGCCCGGGACAACAAATGAACACTGAAGCTTTCTTT
CASSPRPGQQMNTEAFF
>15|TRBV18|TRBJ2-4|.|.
TGTGCCAGCTCTCCTGGTGCGGTCGAAAAAAACATTCAGTACTTC
CASSPGAVEKNIQYF
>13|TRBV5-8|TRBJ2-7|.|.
TGTGCCAGCAGCGGACAACCGACGTCCGAGCAGTACTTC
CASSGQPTSEQYF
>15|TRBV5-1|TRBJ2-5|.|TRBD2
TGCGCCAGCAGCTCGGCTCTAGCGGGAGGGGAGACCCAGTACTTC
CASSSALAGGETQYF
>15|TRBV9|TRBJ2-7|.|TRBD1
TGTGCCAGCAGCGTAGAGGCGGACAGGGTCTACGAGCAGTACTTC
CASSVEADRVYEQYF
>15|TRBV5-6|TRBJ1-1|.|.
TGTGCCAGCAGCCCCCCGACCGGAGCGAACACTGAAGCTTTCTTT
CASSPPTGANTEAFF
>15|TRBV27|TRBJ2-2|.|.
TGTGCCAGCAGTCCCTCCGGGGGGCCGGGTGGGGAGCTGTTTTTT
CASSPSGGPGGELFF
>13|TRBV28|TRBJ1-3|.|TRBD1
TGTGCCAGCAGCGGACAGGGGATATCCACCATATATTTT
CASSGQGISTIYF
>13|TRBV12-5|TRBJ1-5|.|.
TGTGCTAGTGGTTTCTCAAGCAATCAGCCCCAGCATTTT
CASGFSSNQPQHF
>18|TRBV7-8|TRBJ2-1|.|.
TGTGCCAGCAGCCCGGTGGCGGCTTTCGTTCCCTCCTACAATGAGCAGTTCTTC
CASSPVAAFVPSYNEQFF
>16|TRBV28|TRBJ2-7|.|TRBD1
TGTGCCAGCAGTTCGCACAGGGGGCGAGATGCCTACGAGCAGTACTTC
CASSSHRGRDAYEQYF
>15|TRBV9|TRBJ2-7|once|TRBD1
TGTGCCAGCAGCTTGGGACAGGGAAACTCCTACGAGCAGTACTTC
CASSLGQGNSYEQYF
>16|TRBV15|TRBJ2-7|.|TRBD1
TGTGCCACCAGCAGAGATCTACAGGGGGCAGTGCACGAGCAGTACTTC
CATSRDLQGAVHEQYF
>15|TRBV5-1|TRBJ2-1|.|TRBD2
TGCGCCAGCAGCCCACTAGCGGGGCTAAACAATGAGCAGTTCTTC
CASSPLAGLNNEQFF
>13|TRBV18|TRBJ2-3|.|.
TGTGCCAGCTCACCTTCTTGGGACCTAGTTTCACCTTTT
CASSPSWDLVSPF
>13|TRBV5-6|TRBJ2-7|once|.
TGTGCCAGCAGCCCCGGGCCTCCCTACGAGCAGTACTTC
CASSPGPPYEQYF
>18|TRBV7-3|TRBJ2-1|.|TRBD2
TGTGCCAGCAGCTTCCTGGGAGGGGCGTCTAGCTCCTACAATGAGCAGTTCTTC
CASSFLGGASSSYNEQFF
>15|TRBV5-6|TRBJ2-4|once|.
TGTGCCAGCAGCTTAACAGGGAGAACCAAAAACATTCAGTACTTC
CASSLTGRTKNIQYF
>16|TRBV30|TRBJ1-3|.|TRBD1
TGTGCCTGGAGTCCCGCCCGGACAGGGTATTTGGACACCATATATTTT
CAWSPARTGYLDTIYF
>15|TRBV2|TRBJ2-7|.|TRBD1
TGTGCCAGCAGTGGTTCAGGGGGATCGACCTACGAGCAGTACTTC
CASSGSGGSTYEQYF
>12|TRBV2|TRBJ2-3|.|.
TGTGCCAGCGGACACCGGGACCCTACGCAGTATTTT
CASGHRDPTQYF